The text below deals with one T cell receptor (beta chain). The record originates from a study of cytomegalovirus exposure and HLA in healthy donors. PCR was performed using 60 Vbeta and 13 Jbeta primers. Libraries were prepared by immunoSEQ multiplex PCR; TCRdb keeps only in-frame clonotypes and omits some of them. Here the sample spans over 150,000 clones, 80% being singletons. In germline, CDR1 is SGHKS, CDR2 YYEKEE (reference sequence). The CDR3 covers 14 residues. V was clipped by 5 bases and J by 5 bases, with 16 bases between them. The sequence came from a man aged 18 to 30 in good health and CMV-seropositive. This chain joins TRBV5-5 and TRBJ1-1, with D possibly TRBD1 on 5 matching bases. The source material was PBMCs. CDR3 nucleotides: TGTGCCAGCAGTCGACAGCTAGGCGGAACTGAAGCTTTCTTT. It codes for CASSRQLGGTEAFF.